This is a list of T cell receptor beta chains from one sample in a study of shared clonotypes between healthy human individuals. The data were produced by immunoSEQ multiplex PCR, yet TCRdb's version contains in-frame clones alone and is incomplete. The data hold 2 million to 2.5 million clones, with just over 90% observed a single time. Specimen: naive CD4+ T cells from PBMCs. The receptors derive from a man aged 18-30 years in good health. Some clones in this sample may be carry-over from other donors' samples. Both conserved end residues are part of each CDR3. A D gene is named only where the DNA matches it firmly. A clone size is listed for some rows: how often the clone was seen (once, few, many), or a class if it is expanded.

clone_size j_call v_call d_call cdr3_aa cdr3_nt
once TRBJ2-2 TRBV5-4 . CASSSGTVNTGELFF TGTGCCAGCAGCTCCGGGACCGTAAACACCGGGGAGCTGTTTTTT
. TRBJ1-1 TRBV5-1 . CASSLAQVSGTEAFF TGCGCCAGCAGCTTGGCCCAGGTATCGGGCACTGAAGCTTTCTTT
. TRBJ1-2 TRBV6-5 . CASRLTPSGNYGYTF TGTGCCAGCAGACTAACTCCCTCGGGCAACTATGGCTACACCTTC
. TRBJ2-2 TRBV28 . CASSLTLPAGELFF TGTGCCAGCAGTTTAACTCTCCCGGCCGGGGAGCTGTTTTTT
. TRBJ2-5 TRBV9 . CASSPRGAGLETQYF TGTGCCAGCAGCCCGAGGGGGGCGGGACTGGAGACCCAGTACTTC
. TRBJ1-1 TRBV4-1 TRBD1 CASSQGRGGAEAFF TGCGCCAGCAGCCAGGGCAGGGGGGGCGCTGAAGCTTTCTTT
. TRBJ2-1 TRBV7-3 . CASSWDGRGYEQFF TGTGCCAGCAGCTGGGACGGCCGGGGGTATGAGCAGTTCTTC
. TRBJ1-1 TRBV18 . CASSPIEGVTEAFF TGTGCCAGCTCACCAATTGAAGGCGTCACTGAAGCTTTCTTT
. TRBJ1-2 TRBV28 . CASSSSGDYGYTF TGTGCCAGCAGTTCCTCGGGGGACTATGGCTACACCTTC
. TRBJ2-1 TRBV7-9 TRBD2 CASSAGTSGKSYNEQFF TGTGCCAGCAGCGCTGGGACTAGCGGGAAGTCCTACAATGAGCAGTTCTTC
. TRBJ2-3 TRBV4-1 . CASSKNPHMGTDTQYF TGCGCCAGCAGCAAGAACCCCCATATGGGCACAGATACGCAGTATTTT
. TRBJ1-5 TRBV6-5 TRBD1 CASSYGTGSNQPQHF TGTGCCAGCAGTTACGGGACAGGGAGCAATCAGCCCCAGCATTTT
. TRBJ2-1 TRBV4-3 TRBD2 CASSHLAGTYNEQFF TGCGCCAGCAGCCACCTAGCGGGCACCTACAATGAGCAGTTCTTC
. TRBJ1-2 TRBV15 TRBD1 CATSRGQASYTF TGTGCCACCAGCAGGGGACAGGCCTCCTACACCTTC
. TRBJ1-4 TRBV4-1 . CASSQGGATNEKLFF TGCGCCAGCAGCCAGGGAGGGGCAACTAATGAAAAACTGTTTTTT
. TRBJ1-1 TRBV9 . CASSPARSREVGTEAFF TGTGCCAGCAGCCCAGCGCGGTCCCGGGAGGTAGGCACTGAAGCTTTCTTT
. TRBJ2-3 TRBV29-1 . CSVAGGPDTQYF TGCAGCGTTGCTGGAGGACCGGATACGCAGTATTTT
. TRBJ1-3 TRBV10-3 . CAASAGRNSVGNTIYF TGTGCCGCATCGGCAGGGCGAAACTCTGTGGGAAACACCATATATTTT
. TRBJ2-7 TRBV10-3 . CAISEAGTRTYEQYF TGTGCCATCAGTGAAGCCGGGACACGTACCTACGAGCAGTACTTC
. TRBJ2-1 TRBV11-2 TRBD1 CASSTGQGSYNEQFF TGTGCCAGCAGCACCGGACAGGGCTCCTACAATGAGCAGTTCTTC
. TRBJ1-2 TRBV4-1 . CASSQVDSWNYGYTF TGCGCCAGCAGCCAAGTCGACTCCTGGAACTATGGCTACACCTTC
. TRBJ2-7 TRBV28 TRBD1 CASIPGTGGPYEQYF TGTGCCAGCATACCCGGGACAGGGGGACCCTACGAGCAGTACTTC
. TRBJ1-5 TRBV5-4 TRBD1 CASSQDRGNQPQHF TGTGCCAGCAGCCAGGACAGGGGTAATCAGCCCCAGCATTTT
. TRBJ2-5 TRBV6-5 . CASTGSGETQYF TGTGCCAGCACAGGGTCCGGGGAGACCCAGTACTTC
. TRBJ1-1 TRBV7-9 . CASSVNTEAFF TGTGCCAGCAGCGTGAACACTGAAGCTTTCTTT
. TRBJ2-6 TRBV5-4 . CASSLGPGIAGANVLTF TGTGCCAGCAGCTTAGGTCCCGGCATCGCTGGGGCCAACGTCCTGACTTTC
. TRBJ2-5 TRBV28 . CASSLQRRRETQYF TGTGCCAGCAGTTTACAGAGGAGGAGGGAGACCCAGTACTTC
. TRBJ2-7 TRBV5-1 . CASSLAGSRYEQYF TGCGCCAGCAGCTTAGCGGGTTCTCGATACGAGCAGTACTTC
. TRBJ1-2 TRBV7-3 . CASSSPDRSYGYTF TGTGCCAGCAGCTCCCCAGACCGTTCCTATGGCTACACCTTC
. TRBJ2-7 TRBV7-6 TRBD2 CASSPIRTSGRSTYEQYF TGTGCCAGCAGTCCAATAAGGACTAGCGGGAGGTCCACCTACGAGCAGTACTTC
. TRBJ2-1 TRBV7-3 TRBD2 CASTEGTSGRGRYEQFF TGTGCCAGCACCGAAGGGACTAGCGGGAGGGGGAGGTATGAGCAGTTCTTC
. TRBJ2-7 TRBV4-1 . CASSQEEGVGYEQYF TGCGCCAGCAGCCAAGAGGAGGGAGTGGGATACGAGCAGTACTTC
. TRBJ2-5 TRBV4-2 . CASSHPINGPGAGETQYF TGTGCCAGCAGCCATCCAATCAACGGGCCGGGGGCAGGGGAGACCCAGTACTTC
. TRBJ2-1 TRBV5-1 . CASSGSSGGNEQFF TGCGCCAGCAGCGGAAGTTCGGGTGGAAATGAGCAGTTCTTC
. TRBJ1-2 TRBV28 TRBD1 CASSLPKTGVYGYTF TGTGCCAGCAGTTTACCAAAGACAGGGGTTTATGGCTACACCTTC
few TRBJ2-1 TRBV7-9 TRBD2 CASSLWYASGQPEQFF TGTGCCAGCAGCCTTTGGTATGCTAGCGGGCAGCCGGAGCAGTTCTTC
. TRBJ2-7 TRBV5-1 TRBD1 CASSPERGREQYF TGCGCCAGCAGCCCTGAAAGGGGGCGCGAGCAGTACTTC
. TRBJ2-7 TRBV2 . CASRLAGTFYEQYF TGTGCCAGCAGGTTGGCAGGGACCTTTTACGAGCAGTACTTC
. TRBJ1-5 TRBV18 TRBD1 CASSPGQGLSNQPQHF TGTGCCAGCTCACCGGGACAGGGGCTTAGCAATCAGCCCCAGCATTTT
. TRBJ1-1 TRBV7-8 . CASSLVGKNTEAFF TGTGCCAGCAGCTTAGTCGGCAAAAACACTGAAGCTTTCTTT
. TRBJ1-2 TRBV5-4 . CASSFDSGGYTF TGTGCCAGCAGCTTCGACAGTGGGGGCTACACCTTC
. TRBJ2-7 TRBV6-1 . CASSERPGAYEQYF TGTGCCAGCAGTGAACGGCCGGGAGCCTACGAGCAGTACTTC
. TRBJ1-2 TRBV28 TRBD1 CASSPTGGVGGYTF TGTGCCAGCAGTCCGACAGGGGGCGTAGGTGGCTACACCTTC
. TRBJ2-1 TRBV7-6 TRBD2 CASSQASGRDEQFF TGTGCCAGCAGTCAAGCTAGCGGGAGGGATGAGCAGTTCTTC
. TRBJ1-2 TRBV6-1 . CASSLTAGGYTF TGTGCCAGCAGTCTTACAGCGGGAGGCTACACCTTC
few TRBJ1-1 TRBV10-3 . CAISESLAEAFF TGTGCCATCAGTGAGTCCCTGGCTGAAGCTTTCTTT
. TRBJ2-1 TRBV19 TRBD2 CASRVAGGYNEQFF TGTGCCAGTCGAGTAGCGGGTGGATACAATGAGCAGTTCTTC
once TRBJ2-5 TRBV7-2 TRBD2 CASSPWTSGGQETQYF TGTGCCAGCAGCCCGTGGACTAGCGGGGGGCAAGAGACCCAGTACTTC
. TRBJ2-7 TRBV7-2 . CASSLVGGGQLEGYEQYF TGTGCCAGCAGCTTAGTGGGTGGCGGGCAGCTGGAGGGCTACGAGCAGTACTTC
. TRBJ1-4 TRBV2 . CASRVASGNEKLFF TGTGCCAGCAGGGTGGCTTCGGGTAATGAAAAACTGTTTTTT
. TRBJ1-1 TRBV6-6 . CASSYSGKNTEAFF TGTGCCAGCAGTTACTCGGGGAAGAACACTGAAGCTTTCTTT
. TRBJ2-7 TRBV7-8 TRBD2 CASSFSRLSGSGYEQYF TGTGCCAGCAGCTTCTCTCGACTGAGCGGGAGTGGCTACGAGCAGTACTTC
few TRBJ1-5 TRBV30 . CAWSVRTGTSNQPQHF TGTGCCTGGAGTGTCCGTACAGGAACTAGCAATCAGCCCCAGCATTTT